What follows are 5 T cell receptor beta chains derived from one specimen sequenced in a study of patients and donors after allogeneic stem cell transplantation. Each CDR3 protein is one row after TCRdb ran MiXCR on the RT-PCR reads. Of roughly 960,000 distinct CDR3 sequences listed, roughly 18% were seen once; the top ten hold 5% to 7.5%. The sequencing input was blood, either unsorted or a sorted T cell fraction (not recorded which). The receptor set was obtained from a human donor who was either an allogeneic HSCT recipient or a stem cell or donor lymphocyte infusion donor (not recorded which). It is not recorded whose cells these are; they may come from a transplant donor.

This clonotype was seen a handful of times. The chain uses TRBV5-6 and TRBJ2-7; TRBD1 agrees at 8 bases. Germline CDR1 SGHDT, CDR2 YYEEEE. The length of the CDR3 is 14 residues. Germline trimming cut 5 bases from V and 4 bases from J; bases unmatched to any gene: 8. This CDR3 is CASSPDRGVYEQYF. The CDR3 DNA reads TGTGCCAGCAGTCCCGACAGGGGAGTGTACGAGCAGTACTTC.

This clonotype appeared a few times. The chain links TRBV27 to TRBJ1-2; no reliable D call. Germline V gene data show CDR1 as MNHEY and CDR2 as SMNVEV (reference sequence). V dropped 6 bases and J dropped 6 bases, with 14 bases sitting between them. The CDR3 consists of 13 residues. The CDR3 spells CASSIRVGDGYTF. CDR3 DNA: TGTGCCAGCAGCATTCGGGTGGGCGATGGCTACACCTTC.

This clonotype was observed a few times. The genes are TRBV11-2 and TRBJ2-7; 8 positions agree with TRBD2. Looked up from germline, CDR1 is SGHAT and CDR2 is FQNNGV. The CDR3 contains 16 residues. V lost 1 base and J lost 4; bases outside the gene matches: 9. In nucleotides, the CDR3 is TGTGCCAGCAGCTTAGGGTGGCGGGAGGCTTTATACGAGCAGTACTTC. This encodes CASSLGWREALYEQYF.

This chain links TRBV6-1 with TRBJ2-1; D is perhaps TRBD1 or TRBD2 (5 bases each). V was cut by 7 bases and J by 9 bases, with 22 bases left in between. In germline, CDR1 is MNHNS, CDR2 SASEGT. The length of the CDR3 is 15 residues. The CDR3 coding sequence is TGTGCCAGCAAGTGGAATGGGGGAGTGTTCTCTGAGCAGTTCTTC. It encodes CASKWNGGVFSEQFF.

The J gene is TRBJ2-7, the V gene TRBV5-6; the match to TRBD1 covers 8 bases. Trimming took 5 bases from V and 5 from J; bases not matched to a gene: 12. Germline V lookup: CDR1 SGHDT, CDR2 YYEEEE. This CDR3 contains 15 residues. CDR3 sequence: CASSFVSTRGHEQYF. The CDR3 DNA reads TGTGCCAGCAGTTTTGTGTCTACCAGGGGGCACGAGCAGTACTTC.